A selection of T cell receptor beta chains follows, all from one sample in a study of beta chain features in type 1 diabetes. Profiled with immunoSEQ multiplex PCR; TCRdb holds only in-frame clones, not every one. The sample includes around 500,000 clones, roughly 11% of them seen just once. The sequenced sample consisted of naive CD4+ T cells from blood. Every receptor here comes from a woman between 18 and 30 years old in good health. Each CDR3 is given with its conserved first and last residue. Fields, in order: CDR3 protein, CDR3 DNA, J gene, D gene, V gene, clone size. D genes are given only for firm matches. For some rows the clone size is stated as once, few or many, or as a class when expanded; others skip it.

CDR3 protein: CAWTERGLGLAGAEQFF
CDR3 DNA: TGTGCCTGGACCGAAAGGGGGTTAGGGCTAGCGGGAGCTGAGCAGTTCTTC
J gene: TRBJ2-1
D gene: TRBD2
V gene: TRBV30
clone size: few

CDR3 protein: CASSQGTARSTAGNEKLFF
CDR3 DNA: TGCGCCAGCAGCCAAGGGACCGCGAGATCCACGGCGGGTAATGAAAAACTGTTTTTT
J gene: TRBJ1-4
D gene: .
V gene: TRBV4-1
clone size: few

CDR3 protein: CASTGQPNTEAFF
CDR3 DNA: TGTGCCAGCACCGGACAGCCGAACACTGAAGCTTTCTTT
J gene: TRBJ1-1
D gene: .
V gene: TRBV5-4
clone size: .

CDR3 protein: CASSEQGATYEQYF
CDR3 DNA: TGTGCCAGCAGTGAGCAGGGGGCTACGTACGAGCAGTACTTC
J gene: TRBJ2-7
D gene: TRBD1
V gene: TRBV25-1
clone size: few

CDR3 protein: CASTSLVTDTQYF
CDR3 DNA: TGTGCCAGCACGTCCCTAGTCACAGATACGCAGTATTTT
J gene: TRBJ2-3
D gene: .
V gene: TRBV2
clone size: few

CDR3 protein: CASSPPGSLNNEQFF
CDR3 DNA: TGTGCCAGCAGCCCCCCCGGGTCACTCAACAATGAGCAGTTCTTC
J gene: TRBJ2-1
D gene: .
V gene: TRBV7-2
clone size: .

CDR3 protein: CASSPGQVREQYF
CDR3 DNA: TGTGCCAGCAGTCCCGGACAGGTCCGCGAGCAGTACTTC
J gene: TRBJ2-7
D gene: TRBD1
V gene: TRBV7-2
clone size: .

CDR3 protein: CASSLPGGQETQYF
CDR3 DNA: TGTGCCAGCAGCTTACCGGGGGGCCAAGAGACCCAGTACTTC
J gene: TRBJ2-5
D gene: TRBD2
V gene: TRBV11-2
clone size: few

CDR3 protein: CASSTSGSGGELFF
CDR3 DNA: TGTGCCAGCAGTACCAGCGGGAGTGGGGGGGAGCTGTTTTTT
J gene: TRBJ2-2
D gene: TRBD2
V gene: TRBV4-2
clone size: few

CDR3 protein: CASSPWALSHYNEQFF
CDR3 DNA: TGTGCCAGCTCACCGTGGGCCCTATCCCATTACAATGAGCAGTTCTTC
J gene: TRBJ2-1
D gene: .
V gene: TRBV18
clone size: .

CDR3 protein: CASSTSWGTEAFF
CDR3 DNA: TGTGCCAGCAGTACTTCCTGGGGCACTGAAGCTTTCTTT
J gene: TRBJ1-1
D gene: .
V gene: TRBV14
clone size: .

CDR3 protein: CASSFLPGEQFF
CDR3 DNA: TGTGCCAGCAGCTTCCTCCCGGGTGAGCAGTTCTTC
J gene: TRBJ2-1
D gene: .
V gene: TRBV7-2
clone size: few

CDR3 protein: CASNIPGQGSGELFF
CDR3 DNA: TGTGCCAGCAACATCCCGGGACAGGGCTCCGGGGAGCTGTTTTTT
J gene: TRBJ2-2
D gene: TRBD1
V gene: TRBV2
clone size: .

CDR3 protein: CASSLQGDTQYF
CDR3 DNA: TGCGCCAGCAGCTTACAGGGAGATACGCAGTATTTT
J gene: TRBJ2-3
D gene: .
V gene: TRBV5-1
clone size: .

CDR3 protein: CASSLDRGFYNEQFF
CDR3 DNA: TGTGCCAGCAGCTTAGACAGGGGCTTCTACAATGAGCAGTTCTTC
J gene: TRBJ2-1
D gene: TRBD1
V gene: TRBV7-2
clone size: .

CDR3 protein: CAWSPWDRGNTEAFF
CDR3 DNA: TGTGCCTGGAGTCCCTGGGACCGAGGAAACACTGAAGCTTTCTTT
J gene: TRBJ1-1
D gene: .
V gene: TRBV30
clone size: few

CDR3 protein: CATSRPSGANVLTF
CDR3 DNA: TGTGCCACCAGCAGACCCTCTGGGGCCAACGTCCTGACTTTC
J gene: TRBJ2-6
D gene: .
V gene: TRBV15
clone size: .